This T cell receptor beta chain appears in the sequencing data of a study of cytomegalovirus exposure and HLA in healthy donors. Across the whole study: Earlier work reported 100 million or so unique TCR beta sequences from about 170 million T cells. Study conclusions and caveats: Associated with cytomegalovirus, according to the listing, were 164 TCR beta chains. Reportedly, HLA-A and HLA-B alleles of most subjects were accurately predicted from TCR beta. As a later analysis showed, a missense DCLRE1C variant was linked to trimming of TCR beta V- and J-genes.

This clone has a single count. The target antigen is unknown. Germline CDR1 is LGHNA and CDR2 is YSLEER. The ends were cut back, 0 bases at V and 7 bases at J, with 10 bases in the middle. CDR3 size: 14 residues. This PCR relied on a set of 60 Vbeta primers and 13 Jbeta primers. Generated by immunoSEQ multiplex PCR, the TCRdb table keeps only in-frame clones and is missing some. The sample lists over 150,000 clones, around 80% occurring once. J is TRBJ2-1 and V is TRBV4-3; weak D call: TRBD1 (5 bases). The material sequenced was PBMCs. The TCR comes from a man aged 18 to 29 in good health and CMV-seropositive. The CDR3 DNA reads TGCGCCAGCAGCCAAGATCAGGGTTGGAATGAGCAGTTCTTC. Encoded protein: CASSQDQGWNEQFF.